Detailed here is one TCR beta chain. The data were obtained in a study of blood T cell repertoires in COVID-19. As for the study in general: Samples of COVID-19 (acute and convalescent) were obtained from the United States, Italy and Spain. Nucleic acid was either cDNA or gDNA, and it came from T cells, B-cell-depleted T cells, or PBMCs.

Per the original methods: Amplification with reference gene primers provided the estimates of nucleated cell counts. Produced via immunoSEQ multiplex PCR; TCRdb's table is partial and in-frame only. Clone size and the V and J calls come from that table; the DNA yielded D and trimming. The sample holds over 300,000 clones, 89% seen once. Trimming shortened V by 7 bases and J by 8 bases, and 19 bases separated the two germline ends. There are 14 residues in the CDR3. Germline V CDR1 and CDR2: SGDLS, YYNGEE. The chain is built from TRBV9 and TRBJ1-3; D is possibly TRBD1 (6 bases). This TCR derives from a man aged 40-49 years with acute or convalescent COVID-19. Source material: peripheral blood. The CDR3 is CASRRRGATDTIYF. The CDR3 DNA reads as TGTGCCAGCCGCCGTCGGGGGGCTACGGACACCATATATTTT. The entire variable domain, with the rest obtained from reference TRBV9 and TRBJ1-3, is as follows: DSGVTQTPKHLITATGQRVTLRCSPRSGDLSVYWYQQSLDQGLQFLIQYYNGEERAKGNILERFSAQQFPDLHSELNLSSLELGDSALYFCASRRRGATDTIYFGEGSWLTVV.